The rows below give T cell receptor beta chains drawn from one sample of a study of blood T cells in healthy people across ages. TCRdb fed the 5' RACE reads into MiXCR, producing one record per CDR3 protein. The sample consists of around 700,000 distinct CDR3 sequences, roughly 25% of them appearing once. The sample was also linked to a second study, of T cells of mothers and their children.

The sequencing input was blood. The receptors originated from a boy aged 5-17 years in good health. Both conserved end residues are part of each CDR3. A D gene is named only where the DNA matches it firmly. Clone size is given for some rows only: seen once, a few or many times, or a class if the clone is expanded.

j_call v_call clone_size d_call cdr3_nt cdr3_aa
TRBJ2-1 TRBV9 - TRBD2 TGTGCCAGCAGCGCCGGAAGCGGGAACTCCTACAATGAGCAGTTCTTC CASSAGSGNSYNEQFF
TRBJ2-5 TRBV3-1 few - TGTGCCAGCAGCTCCCCTTCAGAGACCCAGTACTTC CASSSPSETQYF
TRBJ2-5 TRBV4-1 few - TGCGCCAGCAGCCTCGGCGGGACCACACAAGAGACCCAGTACTTC CASSLGGTTQETQYF
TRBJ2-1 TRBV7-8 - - TGTGCCAGCAGCCGGGGGCGGATTGATGATGAGCAGTTCTTC CASSRGRIDDEQFF
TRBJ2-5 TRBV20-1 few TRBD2 TGCAGTGCTAGGAGCGGAGATAGCGGGACGGGAGAGACCCAGTACTTC CSARSGDSGTGETQYF
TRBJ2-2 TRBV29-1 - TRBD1 TGCAGCGGCTCCTCCGGGACAGGGGGCGATCGTACCGGGGAGCTGTTTTTT CSGSSGTGGDRTGELFF
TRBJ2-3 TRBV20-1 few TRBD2 TGCAGTGCTAGAGATATTTTGGCTAGCGGCGGTTTGGATACGCAGTATTTT CSARDILASGGLDTQYF
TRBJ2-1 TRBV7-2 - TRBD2 TGTGCCAGCAGCGCTACTAGCGGGAGACCTAATGAGCAGTTCTTC CASSATSGRPNEQFF
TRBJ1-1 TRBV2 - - TGTGCCAGCAGTGAAACGGGATTAGGGGGGGTACCGAACACTGAAGCTTTCTTT CASSETGLGGVPNTEAFF
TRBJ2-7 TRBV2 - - TGTGCCAGCAGAAATAAAGACGGACCTCGGTACGAGCAGTACTTC CASRNKDGPRYEQYF
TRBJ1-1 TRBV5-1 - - TGCGCCAGCAGCTTGGGTTTGGGTGACACTGAAGCTTTCTTT CASSLGLGDTEAFF
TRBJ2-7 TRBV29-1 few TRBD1 TGCAGCGCCTACGGGACAGGGGATTCCTACGAGCAGTACTTC CSAYGTGDSYEQYF
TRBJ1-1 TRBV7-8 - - TGTGCCAGCAGCTTAGCCCAGGGCTACGACACTGAAGCTTTCTTT CASSLAQGYDTEAFF
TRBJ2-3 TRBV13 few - TGTGCCAGCAGCTCATGGAGGGATACGCAGTATTTT CASSSWRDTQYF
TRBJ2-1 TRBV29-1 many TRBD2 TGCAGCGTATCAACTAGCGGGAGTATCGACTACAATGAGCAGTTCTTC CSVSTSGSIDYNEQFF
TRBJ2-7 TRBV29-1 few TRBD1 TGCAGCGTTGCCGATGCATGGGGACAGGGGGCGTCGTGGTCTACCTACGAGCAGTACTTC CSVADAWGQGASWSTYEQYF
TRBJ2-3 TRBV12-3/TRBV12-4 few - TGTGCCAGCAGTTTCCGGAGACAGAACACAGATACGCAGTATTTT CASSFRRQNTDTQYF
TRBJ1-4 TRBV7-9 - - TGTGCCAGCAGCTTAGCAGATGGTGCAACTAATGAAAAACTGTTTTTT CASSLADGATNEKLFF
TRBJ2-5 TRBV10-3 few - TGTGCCATCAGTGAAGATGGGCAGGGCATACCAAAAGAGACCCAGTACTTC CAISEDGQGIPKETQYF
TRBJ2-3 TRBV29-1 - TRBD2 TGCAGTACTACCGGGACTAGCGGCCTACTTAGCACAGATACGCAGTATTTT CSTTGTSGLLSTDTQYF
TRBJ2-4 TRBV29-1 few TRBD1 TGCAGCGCAGGGACAGGGCAAAACATTCAGTACTTC CSAGTGQNIQYF
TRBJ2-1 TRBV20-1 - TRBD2 TGCAGTGCTAGAGATCGTTGGGGGAGGGGCTACAATGAGCAGTTCTTC CSARDRWGRGYNEQFF
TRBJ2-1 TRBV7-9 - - TGTGCCAGCAGCTTAGTGGGGGCCACCTACAATGAGCAGTTCTTC CASSLVGATYNEQFF
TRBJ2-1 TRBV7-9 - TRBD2 TGTGCCAGCAGCTTGAGCGGGGATGAGCTGTACTTC CASSLSGDELYF
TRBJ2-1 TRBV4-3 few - TGCGCCAGCAGCCAAGATTGGAAGGCATCCTACAATGAGCAGTTCTTC CASSQDWKASYNEQFF
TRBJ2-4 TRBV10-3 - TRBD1 TGTGCCATCAGTGAGTCGGGACAGGGAACCAAAAACATTCAGTACTTC CAISESGQGTKNIQYF
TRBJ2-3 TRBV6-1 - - TGTGCCAGCAGACGGGGCCCTAGCACAGATACGCAGTATTTT CASRRGPSTDTQYF
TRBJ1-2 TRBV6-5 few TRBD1 TGTGCCAGCAGTTGTCCCGCCCGTGGCAGTTCAGGGGGCAACTATGGCTACACCTTC CASSCPARGSSGGNYGYTF
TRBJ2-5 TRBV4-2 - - TGTGCCAGCAGCCAAAGGGAGTGGGAGACCCAGTACTTC CASSQREWETQYF
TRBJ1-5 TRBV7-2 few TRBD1 TGTGCCAGCAGCTTAGGCCAGACAGGGCGACAGCCCCAGCATTTT CASSLGQTGRQPQHF
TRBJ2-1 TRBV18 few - TGTGCCAGCTCGCTTAGGGGGGACTCCTACAATGAGCAGTTCTTC CASSLRGDSYNEQFF
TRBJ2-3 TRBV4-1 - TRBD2 TGCGCCAGCAGCCATCCCGGACTAGCGCCCGATACGCAGTATTTT CASSHPGLAPDTQYF
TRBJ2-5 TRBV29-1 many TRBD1 TGCAGCGTCCAGACAGGGGTCGAGACCCAGTACTTC CSVQTGVETQYF
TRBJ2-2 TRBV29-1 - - TGCAGCGTTAGAATGAACACCGGGGAGCTGTTTTTT CSVRMNTGELFF
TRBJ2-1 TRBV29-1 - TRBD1 TGCAGCGTTGGGGTGGAACAGGGGGCGGGTGAGCAGTTCTTC CSVGVEQGAGEQFF
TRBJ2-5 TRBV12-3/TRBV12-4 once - TGTGCCAGCGGTCAGGGTTCACAAGAGACCCAGTACTTC CASGQGSQETQYF
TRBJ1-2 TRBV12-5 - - TGTGCTAGTGGTTTGGAGCCTTCTAACTATGGCTACACCTTC CASGLEPSNYGYTF
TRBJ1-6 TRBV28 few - TGTGCCAGCAGTTTAGATATGGGAAATTCACCCCTCCACTTT CASSLDMGNSPLHF
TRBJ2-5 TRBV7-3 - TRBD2 TGTGCCAGCAGCACTAGCGGGAGGGTGGAAGAGACCCAGTACTTC CASSTSGRVEETQYF
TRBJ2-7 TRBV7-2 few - TGTGCCAGCAGCTTATTTGGGGGTCATTCCTACGAGCAGTACTTC CASSLFGGHSYEQYF
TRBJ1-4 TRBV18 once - TGTGCCAGCTCACCCGAGACAGAAGGGGCGATAGGAAAACTGTTTTTT CASSPETEGAIGKLFF
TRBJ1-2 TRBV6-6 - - TGTGCCAGCATAGGGCCGACTGGCTACACCTTC CASIGPTGYTF
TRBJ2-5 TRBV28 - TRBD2 TGTGCCAGCAGTTTACCGACTAGCGGGAGTGATGGGGCCCAGTACTTC CASSLPTSGSDGAQYF
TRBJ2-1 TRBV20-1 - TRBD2 TGCAGTGCTAGAGATTTCTCGGGTAGCGGGAGCCTCAGCTACAATGAGCAGTTCTTC CSARDFSGSGSLSYNEQFF
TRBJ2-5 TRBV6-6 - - TGTGCCAGCAGTTACATGTACGAGACCCAGTACTTC CASSYMYETQYF
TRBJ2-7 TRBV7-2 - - TGTGCCAGCAGCTTAGTAGGTGACGGCCTCGGCGAGCAGTACTTC CASSLVGDGLGEQYF
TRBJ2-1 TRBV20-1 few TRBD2 TGCAGTGTCCAGAGGACTAGCGGAAACAATGAGCAGTTCTTC CSVQRTSGNNEQFF
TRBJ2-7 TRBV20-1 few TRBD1 TGCAGTGCTAGGGACCGGGACAGCCTAACCTACGAGCAGTACTTC CSARDRDSLTYEQYF
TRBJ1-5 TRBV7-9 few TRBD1 TGTGCCAGCAGCGCGGAGGGGACAGTAAATCAGCCCCAGCATTTT CASSAEGTVNQPQHF
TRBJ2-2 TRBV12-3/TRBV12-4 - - TGTGCCAGCAGTTTAGCGACCGGCGGGGAGCTGTTTTTT CASSLATGGELFF
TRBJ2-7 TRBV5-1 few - TGCGCCAGCAGCTTCCGGGTTGGGCAGGGTGATGCGTCCTACGAGCAGTACTTC CASSFRVGQGDASYEQYF